This TCR beta chain stems from a study of human thymus T cells. Study-wide results and limits: Related work found strong thymic repertoire overlap between unrelated individuals. Repertoires from thymus and blood appeared to show biased V and J gene usage.

Thymic samples were excised during corrective heart operations. Healthy Finnish infants having corrective surgery for congenital heart defects served as donors. Concerning this clone itself: Its antigen is unknown.

Method: immunoSEQ multiplex PCR; TCRdb's copy keeps in-frame clones and lacks some. Of tens of thousands of clones in the sample, 90% to 95% were seen once. The CDR3 runs to 14 residues. Between the trimmed V and J ends, which lost 2 bases and 6 bases, there was a span of 13 bases. CDR1 MNHEY and CDR2 SVGAGI come from the germline V gene. The chain couples TRBV6-5 to TRBJ1-1; no reliable D call. The sequencing sample was made of thymus tissue. The clonotype was recovered from a girl under three years old with a congenital heart defect but otherwise immunologically healthy. The CDR3 sequence is CASSYVPGYSEAFF. The CDR3 DNA reads TGTGCCAGCAGTTACGTTCCGGGATATTCTGAAGCTTTCTTT.